This entry concerns a single TCR beta chain. Its specificity is not known. Sequencing was performed with immunoSEQ multiplex PCR; in TCRdb, only in-frame clones are kept and a portion is missing. The table includes some 140,000 clones, about 91% detected once. The source of the sample is a study of cytomegalovirus exposure and HLA in healthy donors. Notes on the study in general: Per published reports, the classifier diagnosed cytomegalovirus status with high specificity and sensitivity.

The V segment lost 2 bases and the J segment 3 bases; nucleotides outside the gene matches: 6. CDR3 size: 16 residues. The germline V gene encodes CDR1 LNHNV and CDR2 YYDKDF (reference sequence). The receptor was derived from a woman under 30 in good health and CMV-seropositive. Specimen: PBMCs. The gene calls are TRBV15 and TRBJ1-4; 7 bases fit TRBD1. This chain's CDR3 is CATSRRMGQSNEKLFF. The CDR3 DNA follows: TGTGCCACCAGCAGAAGAATGGGACAGTCTAATGAAAAACTGTTTTTT.